The T cell receptor beta chain under discussion was sequenced for a study of blood T cell repertoires in COVID-19 (dated by TCRdb to 2018 to 2020). About the investigation overall: The collaborator samples originated in the United States, Italy and Spain and spanned the acute and convalescent phases of COVID-19. The dataset comprised deeply sampled blood TCRbeta repertoires from subjects exposed to, actively infected with, or recovered from COVID-19. Where HLA class I and class II types were available, the types were taken from metadata supplied by the sample provider, not from assay-based typing. A de-identified subject ID, COVID-19 status, age in years and sex were almost always included in the sample metadata. The prospective study material was composed of cDNA or gDNA derived from T cells, B-cell-depleted T cells, or PBMCs. A freely available public database, intended as a resource for researchers studying the immune response to SARS-CoV-2, is where the repertoires were released. Samples came from the ongoing ImmuneRACE study (first 160 participants) plus 1,254 subjects from 6 global collaborators. The paper as a whole reports these results and caveats: Clinical and demographic metadata were provided uncurated, with the amount varying by source and participant.

Whole blood was collected in K2EDTA tubes by collaborating institutions according to the institutions' own protocols. For TCRbeta analysis, collaborators shipped samples as frozen whole blood, isolated PBMCs, or DNA extracted from either of those sample types. From its cysteine to its phenylalanine, the CDR3 spans 16 amino acids. The entry retains the CDR3 DNA only, 48 bases that are in frame from base 1. The germline V gene gives CDR1 as MNHEY and CDR2 as SVGEGT. Trimming removed 4 bases from V and 1 base from J, leaving 14 bases between the germline ends. TCRbeta CDR3 regions were amplified from genomic DNA by means of the immunoSEQ Assay, a bias-controlled multiplex PCR. Per the original workflow: Nucleated cell counts per sample were estimated from amplification of reference gene primers within the assay. To quantify the absolute abundance of each unique TCRbeta CDR3 rearrangement, sequence reads were collapsed and filtered. For each sample, productive Simpson clonality was calculated as the square root of Simpson's diversity index across productive rearrangements. In TCRdb, the immuneACCESS table is reduced to in-frame sequences with V and J assigned. These tables do not hold every clone; where another copy was compared, an unresolved V gene accounts for under half, and the others remain unexplained. The V and J calls and clone size come from that table; D and trimming were worked out from the DNA. A total of about 50,000 clones appear in this sample, 90% to 95% of them only once. Roughly 9.8% of the sample is taken by the ten largest.

This clone was counted once. Its antigen specificity is not known. One base away there is no much larger clone; base qualities are not given. The receptor chain draws on TRBV6-2 or TRBV6-3 and TRBJ1-5; the D gene identity is not certain. Sequenced: peripheral blood. The source of this sequence is an elderly woman with acute or convalescent COVID-19. The CDR3: CASSFRGGGSNQPQHF. The DNA sequence is given as TGTGCCAGCAGTTTCCGGGGAGGTGGAAGCAATCAGCCCCAGCATTTT.